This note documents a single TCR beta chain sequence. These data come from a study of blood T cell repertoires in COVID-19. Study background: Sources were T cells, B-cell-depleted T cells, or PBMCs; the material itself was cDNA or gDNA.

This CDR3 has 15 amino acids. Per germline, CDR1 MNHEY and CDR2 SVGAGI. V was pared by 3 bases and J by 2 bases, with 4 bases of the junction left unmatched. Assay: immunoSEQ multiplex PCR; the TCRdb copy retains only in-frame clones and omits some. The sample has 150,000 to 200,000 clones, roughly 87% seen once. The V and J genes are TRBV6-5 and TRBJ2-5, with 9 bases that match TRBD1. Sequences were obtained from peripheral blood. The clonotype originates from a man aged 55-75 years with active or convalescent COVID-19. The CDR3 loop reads CASSYQGQGQETQYF. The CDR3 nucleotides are TGTGCCAGCAGTTATCAGGGACAGGGTCAAGAGACCCAGTACTTC.